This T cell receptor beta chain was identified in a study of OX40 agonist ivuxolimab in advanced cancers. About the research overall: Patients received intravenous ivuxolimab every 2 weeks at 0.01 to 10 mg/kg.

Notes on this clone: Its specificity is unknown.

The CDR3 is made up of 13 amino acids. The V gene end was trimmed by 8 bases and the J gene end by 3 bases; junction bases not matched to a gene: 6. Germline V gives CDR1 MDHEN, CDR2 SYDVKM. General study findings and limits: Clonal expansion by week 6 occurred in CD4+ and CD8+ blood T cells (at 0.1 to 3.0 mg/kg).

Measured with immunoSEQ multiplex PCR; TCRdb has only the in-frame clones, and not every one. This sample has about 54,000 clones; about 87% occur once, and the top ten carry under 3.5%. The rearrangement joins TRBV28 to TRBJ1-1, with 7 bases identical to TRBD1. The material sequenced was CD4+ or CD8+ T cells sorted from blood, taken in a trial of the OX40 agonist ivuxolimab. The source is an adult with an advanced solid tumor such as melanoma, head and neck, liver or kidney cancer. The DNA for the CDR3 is TGTGCCAGCGCCCCCAGGGGGGACACTGAAGCTTTCTTT. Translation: CASAPRGDTEAFF.